This T cell receptor (beta chain) was retrieved from a study of shared clonotypes between healthy human individuals (dated by TCRdb to 2020 to 2021). Broadly, across the study: The cohort included a few men and two women between 18 and 49 years of age. For each donor, three plates each were used for CD4 naive and CD4 memory, two plates were used for CD8 naive, and one plate was used for CD8 memory. Blood TCR repertoires of four to six healthy adults were deeply sequenced to estimate repertoire size and the extent of clonotype sharing between individuals. Between about 0.8 and 9 billion PBMCs per donor were obtained by leukapheresis. Libraries were prepared and TCR repertoires were sequenced by different laboratories using diverse techniques, in order to increase sequencing depth and limit assay-specific biases.

Healthy HIV-negative adults with no recently reported acute infections or vaccinations were included as donors. Every donor was a Caucasian adult residing in Nashville, Tennessee, USA. CD4+ T cells were enriched by magnetic negative selection; naive cells were then positively selected on CD45RA, and the negative fraction formed the memory subset. Blood was collected by leukapheresis, and PBMCs were isolated by Ficoll-Histopaque density gradient centrifugation and then cryopreserved in liquid nitrogen vapor phase. Purity and quantity of every magnetically sorted T cell population were checked by analytical flow cytometry. Genomic DNA was isolated from every sorted fraction and measured by UV absorbance on a Nanodrop 2000c. TCR CDR3 regions were amplified from genomic DNA by multiplex PCR using the deep immunoSEQ assay. Extracted genomic DNA from each cell subset was distributed evenly across all wells of several immunoSEQ 96-well plates, and each plate was treated as a replicate. For sorted subsets, roughly 200 ng of genomic DNA, equivalent to around 29,000 T cell genomes, went into each replicate PCR. Purified libraries were quantified with a Qubit 3.0 fluorometer, sized on a Bioanalyzer 2100, and re-quantified with the KAPA Library Quantification kit. Every immunoSEQ 96-well plate was sequenced on a separate single-read 150-cycle Illumina NextSeq 550 flow cell. Under the source paper's analysis protocol: Because only junctional sequences without quality scores were contained in the immunoSEQ output, filtering matching that applied to full-length reads could not be performed. To assign V/J genes and CDR3, sequences were annotated using PyIR, a Python wrapper for IgBLAST v1.9, with IMGT germline references. Any read was removed if the V/J assignment was weak (E-value above 1e-6), the CDR3 was missing, or the read contained stop codons, out-of-frame junctions, or ambiguous translated residues. A V3J clonotype was defined by an identical inferred V gene, J gene, and CDR3 amino acid sequence. To compute the percentage overlap between repertoires, the number of shared unique clonotypes was divided by the size of the smaller repertoire. Richness of each repertoire was evaluated using RTK rarefaction, the Chao1 estimator, and Recon v2.1 estimates of unobserved clonotypes. Generation probabilities were computed with OLGA for all TCRbeta clonotypes obtained by the gDNA method from four donors. Entries here come from immuneACCESS through TCRdb and include only in-frame sequences with V and J called. Some clones fail to appear in such tables; in the studies checked, an unresolved V gene covers under half of the shortfall, and the cause of the remainder is unknown. V, J and clone size are taken as reported in that table, and D and trimming were inferred from the DNA itself. A total of roughly 2,500,000 clones appear in this sample, approximately 93% of them only once. Of the sample, 0.36% falls within the top ten clones.

From V the trimming removes 0 bases and from J it removes 2 bases, while the gene matches leave 6 bases of the junction unaccounted for. The cysteine opens and the phenylalanine closes a CDR3 of 17 amino acids. Just the 51-base CDR3 DNA is kept, in frame starting at base 1. CDR1 and CDR2, per the germline V gene, are SGDLS and YYNGEE. Paper-wide results and their limitations: When several donors were compared, the shared fraction of clonotypes was 5% to 6.5% for naive CD4, 3% to 4% for naive CD8, 2.3% for memory CD4, and 0.4% for memory CD8. Based on pairwise subsampling, the degree of clonotype sharing among donors was expected to be affected by sequencing depth. Naive subsets generally had larger estimated clonotype richness than memory subsets did. Because the study included only a small number of donors, the genetic and exposure-history diversity represented was limited. Only blood was sampled, and tissue TCR repertoires likely differ from those in blood. Rarefaction of sorted-subset datasets indicated incomplete sequencing despite the large sequencing depth. Clonotypes shared by all four sorted-subset donors showed higher generation probabilities than non-shared clonotypes.

To note about this clone: Its recognized antigen is unknown. Nothing much larger sits one base from this clone, and base qualities are not available.

This TCR was recovered from a man aged 18 to 29 in good health. Some clones in this sample may be carry-over from other donors' samples. The source material was naive CD4+ T cells from PBMCs. Reading the label with the study, this specimen's cell subset or site is: CD45RA+ positively selected. The chain uses TRBV9 and TRBJ2-2, with 8 junctional bases fitting TRBD1. The CDR3 loop reads CASSVERTGLNTGELFF. The nucleotides read TGTGCCAGCAGCGTAGAAAGGACAGGGCTTAACACCGGGGAGCTGTTTTTT.